This TCR beta chain was sequenced for a study of read filtering for tumor transcriptome and immune sequencing. Study in general: Transcriptome libraries were built from DNase-treated RNA.

From 300 to 450 ng of RNA, a library with molecular barcoded alpha/delta and beta/gamma adaptors was made. TCRdb recomputed calls from the reads with MiXCR, one row per CDR3 protein. Here the sample spans fewer than 150,000 distinct CDR3 sequences, 10% to 15% being singletons. This CDR3 has 14 residues. Trimming removed 2 bases at V and 2 bases at J, with 10 bases between. CDR1 is MDHEN, CDR2 SYDVKM, per germline. The table lists this clonotype with many counts. This receptor was taken from a donor aged 40 or over with multiple myeloma. The chain links TRBV28 to TRBJ2-7; D gene uncertain. Sequenced sample: a population of CD138-negative cells sorted from bone marrow. CDR3 sequence: CASSLNGPTYEQYF. CDR3 nucleotides: TGTGCCAGCAGTTTAAACGGTCCGACCTACGAGCAGTACTTC.